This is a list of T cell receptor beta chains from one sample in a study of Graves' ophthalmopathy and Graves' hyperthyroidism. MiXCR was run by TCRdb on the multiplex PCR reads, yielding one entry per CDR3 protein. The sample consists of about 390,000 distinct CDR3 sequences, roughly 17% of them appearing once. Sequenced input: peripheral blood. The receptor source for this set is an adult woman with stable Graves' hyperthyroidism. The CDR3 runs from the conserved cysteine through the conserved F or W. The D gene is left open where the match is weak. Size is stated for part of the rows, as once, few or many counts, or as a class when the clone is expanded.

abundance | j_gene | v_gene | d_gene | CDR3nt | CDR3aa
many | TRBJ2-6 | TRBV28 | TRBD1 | TGTGCCAGCCAGACAGGGGGGACCGCTGGGGCCAACGTCCTGACTTTC | CASQTGGTAGANVLTF
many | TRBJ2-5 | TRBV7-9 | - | TGTGCCAGCAGCCACACACGGCAAGAGACCCAGTACTTC | CASSHTRQETQYF
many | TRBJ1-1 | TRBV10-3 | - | TGTGCCATCAGTGAGCCGCCGGGACGGCTTGAAGCTTTCTTT | CAISEPPGRLEAFF
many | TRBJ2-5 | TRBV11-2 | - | TGTGCCAGCAGCTTATTCGCCAGGGCCCCGGGGGAGACCCAGTACTTC | CASSLFARAPGETQYF
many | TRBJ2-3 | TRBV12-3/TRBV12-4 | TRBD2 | TGTGCCAGCAGTTTTCGCCTAGCGGGAGGAGATACGCAGTATTTT | CASSFRLAGGDTQYF
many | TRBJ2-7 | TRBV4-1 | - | TGCGCCAGCGGAAGAACAGTTGTGGTGGACGAGCAGTACTTC | CASGRTVVVDEQYF
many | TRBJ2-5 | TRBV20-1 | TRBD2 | TGCAGTGCTGGGACTAGCGGGGGCCAAGAGACCCAGTACTTC | CSAGTSGGQETQYF
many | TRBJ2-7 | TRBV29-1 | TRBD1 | TGCAGCATCGGGACAGGCCTCTACGAGCAGTACTTC | CSIGTGLYEQYF
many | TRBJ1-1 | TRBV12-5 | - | TGTGCTAGTGGTTTGTTCTCTGAAGCTTTCTTT | CASGLFSEAFF
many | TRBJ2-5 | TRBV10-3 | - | TGTGCCATCAGTGTCGGGGGAGGCACCCCGGAGCAAGAGACCCAGTACTTC | CAISVGGGTPEQETQYF
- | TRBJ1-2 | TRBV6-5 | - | TGTGTCAGCAGTTACGATTCGTCGGCAGGGTACTACACCTTC | CVSSYDSSAGYYTF
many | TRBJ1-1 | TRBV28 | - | TGTGCCAGCACCCAACAGGGAGGGGGGAACACTGAAGCTTTCTTT | CASTQQGGGNTEAFF
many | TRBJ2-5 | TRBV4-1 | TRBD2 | TGCGCCAGCAGCCAACTCGGGCGTAGCGGGACGGGAGAGACCCAGTACTTC | CASSQLGRSGTGETQYF
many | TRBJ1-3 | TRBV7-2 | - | TGTGCCAGCAGCCCCGGCCTCTCTGGAAACACCATATATTTT | CASSPGLSGNTIYF